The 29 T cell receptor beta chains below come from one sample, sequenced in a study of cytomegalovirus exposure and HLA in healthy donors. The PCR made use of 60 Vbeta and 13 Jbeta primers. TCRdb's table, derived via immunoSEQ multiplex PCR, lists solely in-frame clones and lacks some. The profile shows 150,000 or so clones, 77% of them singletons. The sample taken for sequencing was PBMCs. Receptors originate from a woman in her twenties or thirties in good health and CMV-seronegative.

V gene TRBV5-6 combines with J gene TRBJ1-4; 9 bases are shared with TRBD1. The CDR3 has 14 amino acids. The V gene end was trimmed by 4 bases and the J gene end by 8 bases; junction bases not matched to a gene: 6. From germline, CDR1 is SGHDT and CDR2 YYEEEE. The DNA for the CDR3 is TGTGCCAGCAGCCGGACAGGGGCTGGGGAAAAACTGTTTTTT. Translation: CASSRTGAGEKLFF.

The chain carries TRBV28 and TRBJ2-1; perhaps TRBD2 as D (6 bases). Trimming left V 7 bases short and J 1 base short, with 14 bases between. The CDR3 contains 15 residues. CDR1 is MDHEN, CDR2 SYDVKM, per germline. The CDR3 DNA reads TGTGCCAGCAAATCGGGACTGCCATCCTACAATGAGCAGTTCTTC. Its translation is CASKSGLPSYNEQFF.

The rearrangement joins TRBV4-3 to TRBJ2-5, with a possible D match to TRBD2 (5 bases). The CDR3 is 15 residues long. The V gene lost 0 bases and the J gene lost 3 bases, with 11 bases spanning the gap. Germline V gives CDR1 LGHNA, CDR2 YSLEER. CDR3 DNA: TGCGCCAGCAGCCAAGATTGGCTAGCTAAAGAGACCCAGTACTTC. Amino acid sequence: CASSQDWLAKETQYF.

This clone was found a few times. In nucleotides, the CDR3 is TGTGCCAGCAGTATGGGGCAGGGCGGCTATGGCTACACCTTC. Encoded protein: CASSMGQGGYGYTF. The chain recombines TRBV6-5 with TRBJ1-2; weak D call: TRBD1 (5 bases). The germline V and J ends were trimmed by 5 bases and 4 bases, with 14 bases remaining between them. Germline V gene lookup returns CDR1 MNHEY and CDR2 SVGAGI. The CDR3 is made up of 14 amino acids.

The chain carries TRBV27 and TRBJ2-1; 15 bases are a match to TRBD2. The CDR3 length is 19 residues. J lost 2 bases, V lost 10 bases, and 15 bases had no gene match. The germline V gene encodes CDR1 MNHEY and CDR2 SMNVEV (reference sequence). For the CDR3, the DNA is TGTGCCACCCTACGACCGGGACTAGCGGGGGGAGGGACCTACAATGAGCAGTTCTTC. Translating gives CATLRPGLAGGGTYNEQFF.

The CDR3 is CASGDRGEETQYF. DNA for the CDR3: TGTGCTAGTGGAGACAGGGGGGAAGAGACCCAGTACTTC. This chain joins TRBV12-5 and TRBJ2-5; 9 bases are a match to TRBD1. This CDR3 contains 13 residues. Per germline, CDR1 LGHNT and CDR2 FRNRAP. V shed 6 bases, J shed 3 bases, and the junction held 2 bases outside the gene matches.

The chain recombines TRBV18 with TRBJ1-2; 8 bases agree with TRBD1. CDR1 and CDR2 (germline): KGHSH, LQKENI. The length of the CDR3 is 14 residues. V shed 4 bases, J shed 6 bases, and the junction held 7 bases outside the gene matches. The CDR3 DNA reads TGTGCCAGCTCACAACTCGGACAGGGAGATGGCTACACCTTC. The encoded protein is CASSQLGQGDGYTF.

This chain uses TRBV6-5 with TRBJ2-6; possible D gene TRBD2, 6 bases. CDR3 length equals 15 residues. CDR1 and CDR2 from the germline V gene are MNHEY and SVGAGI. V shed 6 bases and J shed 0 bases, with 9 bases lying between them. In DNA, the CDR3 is TGTGCCAGCAGCGGGGGACCCTCTGGGGCCAACGTCCTGACTTTC. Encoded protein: CASSGGPSGANVLTF.

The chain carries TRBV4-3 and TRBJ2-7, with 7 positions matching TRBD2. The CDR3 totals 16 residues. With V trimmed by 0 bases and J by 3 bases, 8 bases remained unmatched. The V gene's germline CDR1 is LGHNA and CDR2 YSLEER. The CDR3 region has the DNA TGCGCCAGCAGCCAAGATCGGGGGGAGTGGGGCTACGAGCAGTACTTC. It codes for CASSQDRGEWGYEQYF.

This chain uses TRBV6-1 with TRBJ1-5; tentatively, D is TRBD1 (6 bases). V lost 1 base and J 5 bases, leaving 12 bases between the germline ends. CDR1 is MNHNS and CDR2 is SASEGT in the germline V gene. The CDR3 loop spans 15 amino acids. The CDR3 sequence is CASSEVGAGDQPQHF. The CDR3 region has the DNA TGTGCCAGCAGTGAAGTGGGGGCAGGTGATCAGCCCCAGCATTTT.

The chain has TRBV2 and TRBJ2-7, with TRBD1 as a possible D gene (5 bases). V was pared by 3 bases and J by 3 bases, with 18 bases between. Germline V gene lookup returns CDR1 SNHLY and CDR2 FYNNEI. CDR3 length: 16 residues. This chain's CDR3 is CASSDGRQGAGYEQYF. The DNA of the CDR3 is TGTGCCAGCAGTGATGGTAGGCAGGGTGCTGGCTACGAGCAGTACTTC. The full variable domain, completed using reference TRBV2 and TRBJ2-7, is EPEVTQTPSHQVTQMGQEVILRCVPISNHLYFYWYRQILGQKVEFLVSFYNNEISEKSEIFDDQFSVERPDGSNFTLKIRSTKLEDSAMYFCASSDGRQGAGYEQYFGPGTRLTVT.

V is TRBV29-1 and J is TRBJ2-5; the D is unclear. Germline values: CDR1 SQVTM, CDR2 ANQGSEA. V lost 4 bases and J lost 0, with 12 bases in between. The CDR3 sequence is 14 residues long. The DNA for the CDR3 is TGCAGCGTTGTATCGCCTTCAGACCAAGAGACCCAGTACTTC. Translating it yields CSVVSPSDQETQYF.

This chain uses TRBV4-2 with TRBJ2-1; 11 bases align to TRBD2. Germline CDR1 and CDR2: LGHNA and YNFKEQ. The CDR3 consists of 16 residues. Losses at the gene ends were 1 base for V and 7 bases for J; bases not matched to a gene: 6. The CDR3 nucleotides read TGTGCCAGCAGCCAAGGTGGACTAGCGGGTGAAAATGAGCAGTTCTTC. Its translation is CASSQGGLAGENEQFF.

CDR3 in DNA: TGTGCCAGCAGAACACTGAACACTGAAGCTTTCTTT. It translates to CASRTLNTEAFF. The chain joins TRBV5-4 to TRBJ1-1; D not certain. V gave up 5 bases and J gave up 0 bases, with 5 bases separating them. This CDR3 has 12 amino acids. Looked up from germline, CDR1 is SGHNT and CDR2 is YYREEE (reference sequence).

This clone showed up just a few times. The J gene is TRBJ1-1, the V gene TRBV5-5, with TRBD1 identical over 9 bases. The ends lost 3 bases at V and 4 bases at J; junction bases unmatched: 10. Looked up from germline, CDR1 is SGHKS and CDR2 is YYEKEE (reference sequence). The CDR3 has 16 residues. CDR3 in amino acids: CASSYLQGAGGTEAFF. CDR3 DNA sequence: TGTGCCAGCAGCTATTTACAGGGGGCCGGGGGCACTGAAGCTTTCTTT.

Here the CDR3 DNA reads TGCGCCAGCAGCCTGGGGGACGGGACAGCGGCGCAGTATTTT. This codes for CASSLGDGTAAQYF. This chain uses TRBV5-1 with TRBJ2-3; 7 bases fit TRBD1. J was trimmed by 10 bases and V by 4 bases; bases with no gene match: 12. Germline V lookup: CDR1 SGHRS, CDR2 YFSETQ. The CDR3 length is 14 residues.

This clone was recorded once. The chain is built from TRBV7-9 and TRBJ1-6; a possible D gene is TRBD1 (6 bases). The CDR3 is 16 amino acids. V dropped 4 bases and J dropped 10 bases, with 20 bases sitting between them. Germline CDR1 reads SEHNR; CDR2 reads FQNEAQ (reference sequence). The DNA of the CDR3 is TGTGCCAGCAGCTCATCGACAGGACGTTTGGGATCACCCCTCCACTTT. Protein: CASSSSTGRLGSPLHF.

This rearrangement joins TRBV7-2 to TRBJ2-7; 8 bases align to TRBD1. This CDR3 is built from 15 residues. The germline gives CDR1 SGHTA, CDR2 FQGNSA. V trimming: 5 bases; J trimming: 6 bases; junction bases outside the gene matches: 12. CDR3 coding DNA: TGTGCCAGCAGCCCCTACCCCAGGGGGCTAGGCGAGCAGTACTTC. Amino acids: CASSPYPRGLGEQYF.

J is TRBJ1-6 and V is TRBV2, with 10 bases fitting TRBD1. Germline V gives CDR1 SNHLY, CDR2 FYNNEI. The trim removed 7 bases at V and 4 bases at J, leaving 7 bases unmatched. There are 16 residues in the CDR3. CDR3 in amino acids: CASKTGDRGYNSPLHF. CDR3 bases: TGTGCCAGCAAGACCGGGGACAGGGGATATAATTCACCCCTCCACTTT.

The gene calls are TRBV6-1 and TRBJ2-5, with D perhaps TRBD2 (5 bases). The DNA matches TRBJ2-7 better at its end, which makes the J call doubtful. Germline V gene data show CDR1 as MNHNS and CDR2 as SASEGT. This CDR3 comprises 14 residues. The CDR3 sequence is CASSGAGAVYEQYF. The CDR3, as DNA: TGTGCCAGCAGTGGGGCGGGTGCAGTCTACGAGCAGTACTTC.

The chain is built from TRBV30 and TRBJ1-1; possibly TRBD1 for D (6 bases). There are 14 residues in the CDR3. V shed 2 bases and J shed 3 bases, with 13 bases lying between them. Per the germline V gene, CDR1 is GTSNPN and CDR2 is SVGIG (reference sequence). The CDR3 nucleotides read TGTGCCTGGAGTCTTACAGGGAGGGACACTGAAGCTTTCTTT. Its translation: CAWSLTGRDTEAFF.

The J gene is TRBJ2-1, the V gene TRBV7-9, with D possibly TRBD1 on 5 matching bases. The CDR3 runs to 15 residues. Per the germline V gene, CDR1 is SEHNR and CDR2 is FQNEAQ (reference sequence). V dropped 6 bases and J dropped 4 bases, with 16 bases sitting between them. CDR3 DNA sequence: TGTGCCAGCAGTGAAGCACAGGCGAGGTACAATGAGCAGTTCTTC. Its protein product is CASSEAQARYNEQFF. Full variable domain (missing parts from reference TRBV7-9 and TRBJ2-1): DTGVSQNPRHKITKRGQNVTFRCDPISEHNRLYWYRQTLGQGPEFLTYFQNEAQLEKSRLLSDRFSAERPKGSFSTLEIQRTEQGDSAMYLCASSEAQARYNEQFFGPGTRLTVL.

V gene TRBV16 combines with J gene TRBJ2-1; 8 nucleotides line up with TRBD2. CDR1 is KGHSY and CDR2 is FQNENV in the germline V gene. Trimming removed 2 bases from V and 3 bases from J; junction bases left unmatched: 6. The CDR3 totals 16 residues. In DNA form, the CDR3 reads TGTGCCAGCAGCCAACGGGAGGGATCCCTCTACAATGAGCAGTTCTTC. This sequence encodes CASSQREGSLYNEQFF.

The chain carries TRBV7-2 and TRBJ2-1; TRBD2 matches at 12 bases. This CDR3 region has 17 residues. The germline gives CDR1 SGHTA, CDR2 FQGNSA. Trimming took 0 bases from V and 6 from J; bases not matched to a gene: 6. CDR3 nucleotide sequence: TGTGCCAGCAGCTTAGCTCCTAGCGGGGGGGCTTTCAATGAGCAGTTCTTC. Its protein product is CASSLAPSGGAFNEQFF.

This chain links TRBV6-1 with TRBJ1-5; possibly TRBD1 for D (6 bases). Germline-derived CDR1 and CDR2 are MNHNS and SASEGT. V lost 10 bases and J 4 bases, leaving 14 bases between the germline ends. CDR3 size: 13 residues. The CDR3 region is CATGVGWNQPQHF. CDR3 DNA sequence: TGTGCCACAGGGGTAGGATGGAATCAGCCCCAGCATTTT.

The CDR3 region has the DNA TGTGCCAGCAGTTACCCGGGACAGGGGGAATCTGAAGCTTTCTTT. Translation gives CASSYPGQGESEAFF. This chain joins TRBV28 and TRBJ1-1; TRBD1 matches at 11 bases. V shed 4 bases, J shed 6 bases, and the junction held 7 bases outside the gene matches. The CDR3 totals 15 residues. Germline values: CDR1 MDHEN, CDR2 SYDVKM.

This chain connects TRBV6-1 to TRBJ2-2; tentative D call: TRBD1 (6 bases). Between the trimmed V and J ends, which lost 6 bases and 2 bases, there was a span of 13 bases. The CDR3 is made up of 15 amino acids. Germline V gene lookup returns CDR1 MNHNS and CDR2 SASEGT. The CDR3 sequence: CASSEGHRNTGELFF. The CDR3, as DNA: TGTGCCAGCAGCGAGGGACACCGTAACACCGGGGAGCTGTTTTTT.

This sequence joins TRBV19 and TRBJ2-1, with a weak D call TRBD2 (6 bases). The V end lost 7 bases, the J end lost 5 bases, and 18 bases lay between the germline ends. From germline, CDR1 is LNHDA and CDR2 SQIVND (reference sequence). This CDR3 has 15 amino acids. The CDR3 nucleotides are TGTGCCAGTACCCCGGGAGCTGTAACGAACAATGAGCAGTTCTTC. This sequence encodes CASTPGAVTNNEQFF.

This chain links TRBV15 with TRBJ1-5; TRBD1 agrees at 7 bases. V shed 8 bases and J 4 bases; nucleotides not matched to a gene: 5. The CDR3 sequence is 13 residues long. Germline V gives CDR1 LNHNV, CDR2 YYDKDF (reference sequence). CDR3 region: CATVDRANQPQHF. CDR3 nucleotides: TGTGCCACCGTCGACAGGGCTAATCAGCCCCAGCATTTT.